This T cell receptor beta chain was profiled in a study of CD8 T cells in ankylosing spondylitis. About this clonotype itself: The target antigen is unknown.

Findings and limits, study-wide: Blood from ankylosing spondylitis patients appeared to carry a characteristic roughly eight-variant TCR beta motif. CD8+ cells made up the disease-linked clones, which were relatively rare in peripheral blood. Clones linked to disease were reported to show significant enrichment in matched ankylosing spondylitis synovial fluid.

Molecular-barcoded quantitative 5'-RACE produced these TCR beta libraries. TCRdb independently ran MiXCR on the 5' RACE reads; one entry per CDR3 protein. The profile shows 300,000 to 400,000 distinct CDR3 sequences, roughly 14% of them singletons. Germline V lookup: CDR1 SGHRS, CDR2 YFSETQ. The CDR3 is made up of 14 amino acids. Trimming cost V 7 bases and J 1 base, with 14 bases left between them. The source is a male donor with ankylosing spondylitis or in good health (not recorded which). The rearrangement uses TRBV5-1 and TRBJ2-5, with D possibly being TRBD1 or TRBD2 (5 bases each). Specimen: blood, either unsorted or a sorted T cell fraction (not recorded which). This CDR3 is CASQRGELQETQYF. The CDR3 DNA sequence: TGCGCCAGCCAGAGAGGGGAGCTCCAAGAGACCCAGTACTTC.